The entry that follows covers one T cell receptor beta chain sequence. The antigen is unknown. Nashville, Tennessee was home to all donors, each a Caucasian adult. The data were produced by immunoSEQ multiplex PCR, yet TCRdb's version contains in-frame clones alone and is incomplete. The repertoire holds fewer than 1.4 million clones, around 82% seen once, with 0.6% to 0.75% in the top ten. This record comes from a study of shared clonotypes between healthy human individuals. Study outcomes and limitations: In having few donors, the study represented limited genetic and exposure-history diversity. Naive subsets tended to show greater estimated richness than memory subsets.

The CDR3 covers 14 residues. CDR1 and CDR2 from the germline V gene are SGHDN and FVKESK. The V gene lost 1 base and the J gene lost 5 bases, with 11 bases spanning the gap. The sequencing sample was made of memory CD4+ T cells from PBMCs. Subset specified: CD45RA-negative fraction. The rearrangement uses TRBV14 and TRBJ2-5; no definite D call. This clonotype was sampled from a man younger than 30 in good health. Some clones in this sample may be carry-over from other donors' samples. CDR3 loop: CASSQVRGWETQYF. The CDR3 nucleotides read TGTGCCAGCAGCCAAGTTCGCGGCTGGGAGACCCAGTACTTC.